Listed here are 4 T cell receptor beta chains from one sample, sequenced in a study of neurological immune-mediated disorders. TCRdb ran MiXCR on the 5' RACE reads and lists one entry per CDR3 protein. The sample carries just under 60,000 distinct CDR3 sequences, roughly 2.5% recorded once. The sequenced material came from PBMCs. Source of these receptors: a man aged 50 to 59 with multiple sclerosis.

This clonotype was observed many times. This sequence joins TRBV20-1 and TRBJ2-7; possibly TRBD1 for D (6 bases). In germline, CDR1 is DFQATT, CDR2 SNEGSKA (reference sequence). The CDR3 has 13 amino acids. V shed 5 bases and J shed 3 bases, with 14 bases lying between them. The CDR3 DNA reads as TGCAGTGCTCCCCTCAGGGGCAACTACGAGCAGTACTTC. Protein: CSAPLRGNYEQYF.

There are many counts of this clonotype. The CDR3: CASSLVRANYGYTF. In DNA form, the CDR3 reads TGTGCCAGCAGCTTGGTTCGGGCTAACTATGGCTACACCTTC. V gene TRBV5-4 combines with J gene TRBJ1-2; the D is unclear. The CDR3 sequence is 14 residues long. Germline V gives CDR1 SGHNT, CDR2 YYREEE (reference sequence). Between the trimmed V and J ends, which lost 0 bases and 0 bases, there was a span of 6 bases.

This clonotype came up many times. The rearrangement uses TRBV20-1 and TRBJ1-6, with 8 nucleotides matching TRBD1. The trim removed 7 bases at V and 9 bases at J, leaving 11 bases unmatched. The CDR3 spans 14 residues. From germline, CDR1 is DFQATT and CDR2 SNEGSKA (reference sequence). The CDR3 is CSDPTGVFSSPLHF. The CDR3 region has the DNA TGCAGTGACCCGACAGGGGTTTTTAGTTCACCCCTCCACTTT.

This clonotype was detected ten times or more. DNA for the CDR3: TGTGCCAGCAGTTACACGGGGCAGCCCCAGCATTTT. As protein: CASSYTGQPQHF. The chain couples TRBV6-2 or TRBV6-3 to TRBJ1-5; D unclear. The CDR3 spans 12 residues. V was pared by 2 bases and J by 7 bases, with 6 bases between. The V gene's germline CDR1 is MNHEY and CDR2 SVGEGT.